Presented here are 27 T cell receptor beta chains from one specimen sequenced in a study of lymphopenia after photon versus proton radiotherapy. Only in-frame clones appear in the TCRdb table, and some are missing; sequencing was by immunoSEQ multiplex PCR. There are over 40,000 clones in the sample; 92% occur only once, and about a sixth lies in the top ten. The source was peripheral blood, collected from a patient treated with photon-based radiotherapy. Receptors were obtained from a woman in her thirties or forties with cholangiocarcinoma.

This clone was counted only a few times. V is TRBV6-1 and J is TRBJ2-3; TRBD1 matches at 9 bases. CDR3 size: 15 residues. The germline V gene encodes CDR1 MNHNS and CDR2 SASEGT. V shed 7 bases, J shed 6 bases, and the junction held 11 bases outside the gene matches. This chain's CDR3 is CASMTRTGVGDTQYF. The CDR3 DNA reads as TGTGCCAGCATGACTCGGACAGGGGTTGGGGATACGCAGTATTTT.

The chain uses TRBV30 and TRBJ1-1; D might be TRBD1 (5 bases). Germline values: CDR1 GTSNPN, CDR2 SVGIG (reference sequence). This CDR3 spans 15 amino acids. V was clipped by 3 bases and J by 1 base, with 15 bases between them. This chain's CDR3 is CAWRLDHRRNTEAFF. CDR3 nucleotide sequence: TGTGCCTGGAGGCTGGATCACAGGAGGAACACTGAAGCTTTCTTT.

This chain links TRBV27 with TRBJ1-1; tentatively, D is TRBD1 (6 bases). Trimming shortened V by 6 bases and J by 5 bases, and 13 bases separated the two germline ends. Germline CDR1 is MNHEY and CDR2 is SMNVEV (reference sequence). The CDR3 is made up of 13 amino acids. The CDR3 DNA reads TGTGCCAGCAGCGTAGGGGGTAGGACTGAAGCTTTCTTT. It is translated as CASSVGGRTEAFF.

This clone was seen only once. This chain uses TRBV7-3 with TRBJ2-3; 13 bases are shared with TRBD2. The CDR3 is 18 amino acids. Trimming took 4 bases from V and 0 from J; bases not matched to a gene: 7. The germline V gene has CDR1 SGHTA and CDR2 FQGTGA. CDR3 region: CASSSGLAGHLSTDTQYF. As DNA, the CDR3 is TGTGCCAGCAGCTCGGGACTAGCGGGACACCTTAGCACAGATACGCAGTATTTT.

The chain links TRBV27 to TRBJ2-3; D is unresolved. This CDR3 has 13 residues. The V gene lost 2 bases and the J gene lost 6 bases, with 9 bases spanning the gap. CDR1 and CDR2 from the germline V gene are MNHEY and SMNVEV (reference sequence). CDR3 nucleotide sequence: TGTGCCAGCAGTTTAGGGGTAAGGGATACGCAGTATTTT. Translated: CASSLGVRDTQYF.

This chain joins TRBV5-6 and TRBJ2-3, with 7 bases matching TRBD2. This CDR3 spans 16 amino acids. Germline-derived CDR1 and CDR2 are SGHDT and YYEEEE. Losses at the gene ends were 6 bases for V and 2 bases for J; bases not matched to a gene: 12. The CDR3 is CASNSQAGMFTDTQYF. CDR3 in DNA: TGTGCCAGCAACTCCCAAGCGGGGATGTTCACAGATACGCAGTATTTT.

The rearrangement joins TRBV6-1 to TRBJ2-1; D might be TRBD1 or TRBD2, each matching 5 bases. V was shortened by 2 bases and J by 2 bases, with 10 bases between the two germline ends. This CDR3 is 15 amino acids long. The germline V gene encodes CDR1 MNHNS and CDR2 SASEGT. The CDR3 DNA is TGTGCCAGCAGTGAAATGAGGGGCGCCTACAATGAGCAGTTCTTC. It yields the protein CASSEMRGAYNEQFF.

This clone showed up just a few times. The V call is TRBV10-3, the J call TRBJ2-3, with D uncertain. Germline V gene sequence: CDR1 ENHRY, CDR2 SYGVKD. V lost 2 bases, J lost 1 base, and 10 bases lay in between. This CDR3 contains 15 residues. The CDR3 spells CAISERFPRTDTQYF. CDR3 bases: TGTGCCATCAGTGAGAGATTCCCCCGCACAGATACGCAGTATTTT.

The chain's CDR3 is CASSSGGRGYEQYF. The CDR3 DNA is TGTGCCAGCAGTTCCGGTGGACGGGGCTACGAGCAGTACTTC. This chain uses TRBV28 with TRBJ2-7, with D possibly being TRBD2 (5 bases). Germline assignment: CDR1 MDHEN and CDR2 SYDVKM. The V end was cut by 4 bases, the J end by 3 bases, with 13 bases between. The CDR3 extends over 14 amino acids.

The gene calls are TRBV7-3 and TRBJ2-1, with 10 bases that match TRBD2. This CDR3 is built from 18 residues. The V gene end was trimmed by 2 bases and the J gene end by 7 bases; junction bases not matched to a gene: 14. Per the germline V gene, CDR1 is SGHTA and CDR2 is FQGTGA. CDR3 protein: CASSLRMILASGGNEQFF. DNA for the CDR3: TGTGCCAGCAGCTTACGAATGATCTTGGCTAGCGGGGGAAATGAGCAGTTCTTC. The whole variable domain, filled in from reference TRBV7-3 and TRBJ2-1, reads GAGVSQTPSNKVTEKGKYVELRCDPISGHTALYWYRQSLGQGPEFLIYFQGTGAADDSGLPNDRFFAVRPEGSVSTLKIQRTERGDSAVYLCASSLRMILASGGNEQFFGPGTRLTVL.

The chain couples TRBV30 to TRBJ1-4, with no clear D. The CDR3 length is 13 residues. Trimming shortened V by 4 bases and J by 0 bases, and 6 bases separated the two germline ends. Germline V gene sequence: CDR1 GTSNPN, CDR2 SVGIG (reference sequence). CDR3 nucleotides: TGTGCCTGGACACGGTCAACTAATGAAAAACTGTTTTTT. This gives the protein CAWTRSTNEKLFF.

V and J are TRBV6-5 and TRBJ2-7, with TRBD1 as a possible D gene (7 bases). The V gene lost 6 bases and the J gene lost 9 bases, with 18 bases spanning the gap. The CDR3 consists of 13 residues. Germline V CDR1 and CDR2: MNHEY, SVGAGI. The CDR3 protein is CASSLRGEGGQYF. Written as DNA, the CDR3 is TGTGCCAGCAGCCTCAGGGGGGAAGGGGGGCAGTACTTC.

The chain uses TRBV11-2 and TRBJ2-7, with 8 bases matching TRBD2. Germline V gene lookup returns CDR1 SGHAT and CDR2 FQNNGV. V shed 3 bases and J 2 bases; nucleotides not matched to a gene: 6. This CDR3 comprises 15 residues. The CDR3 DNA sequence: TGTGCCAGCAGCTTGGACGGACTAGCCACCTACGAGCAGTACTTC. Encoded protein: CASSLDGLATYEQYF.

J is TRBJ2-3 and V is TRBV25-1; possibly TRBD1 for D (6 bases). The V and J ends lost 3 bases and 9 bases respectively, with 16 bases between them. This CDR3 is 14 amino acids long. CDR1 is MGHDK and CDR2 is SYGVNS in the germline V gene. The CDR3 is CASSDRDIKLTQYF. The CDR3 region has the DNA TGTGCCAGCAGTGATAGGGACATAAAGTTGACGCAGTATTTT.

This rearrangement joins TRBV7-9 to TRBJ2-1; no reliable D call. V lost 5 bases and J 4 bases, leaving 9 bases between the germline ends. The germline CDR1 and CDR2 sequences are SEHNR and FQNEAQ (reference sequence). The CDR3 runs to 13 residues. The CDR3 sequence is CASSRPRYNEQFF. The CDR3 DNA reads TGTGCCAGCAGCCGACCACGTTACAATGAGCAGTTCTTC.

The chain couples TRBV29-1 to TRBJ1-2; no reliable D call. The germline gives CDR1 SQVTM, CDR2 ANQGSEA. This CDR3 has 12 amino acids. Trimming stripped 3 bases from V and 2 bases from J, with 7 bases between. The CDR3 loop reads CSVERQNYGYTF. In nucleotides, the CDR3 is TGCAGCGTTGAGCGGCAGAACTATGGCTACACCTTC.

This clone has just one count. The chain uses TRBV6-5 and TRBJ2-7; the match to TRBD2 covers 7 bases. CDR1 and CDR2 (germline): MNHEY, SVGAGI. Germline trimming cut 10 bases from V and 3 bases from J; bases unmatched to any gene: 6. The CDR3 is made up of 12 amino acids. This CDR3 is CATAGGGYEQYF. CDR3 DNA sequence: TGTGCCACGGCGGGCGGGGGCTACGAGCAGTACTTC.

The V gene is TRBV5-5, the J gene TRBJ2-7; 11 bases are shared with TRBD1. This CDR3 is built from 15 residues. The V gene end was trimmed by 4 bases and the J gene end by 4 bases; junction bases not matched to a gene: 7. From germline, CDR1 is SGHKS and CDR2 YYEKEE (reference sequence). This CDR3 is CASSRGDRGAYEQYF. CDR3 sequence (DNA): TGTGCCAGCAGCCGAGGGGACAGGGGGGCTTACGAGCAGTACTTC. Based on the CDR3 plus reference TRBV5-5 and TRBJ2-7, the full variable domain is DAGVTQSPTHLIKTRGQQVTLRCSPISGHKSVSWYQQVLGQGPQFIFQYYEKEERGRGNFPDRFSARQFPNYSSELNVNALLLGDSALYLCASSRGDRGAYEQYFGPGTRLTVT.

The chain combines TRBV2 with TRBJ2-6, with TRBD1 as a possible D gene (6 bases). The CDR3 loop spans 16 amino acids. Per the germline V gene, CDR1 is SNHLY and CDR2 is FYNNEI. Trimming took off 5 bases at V and 1 base at J, with 12 bases between the two ends. In nucleotides, the CDR3 is TGTGCCAGCAGTCGGGACACCTCATCTGGGGCCAACGTCCTGACTTTC. It is translated as CASSRDTSSGANVLTF.

The genes are TRBV11-2 and TRBJ1-2; D not resolved. The V and J ends lost 0 bases and 6 bases respectively, with 11 bases between them. Germline CDR1 is SGHAT and CDR2 is FQNNGV. The CDR3 has 14 residues. CDR3 protein: CASSLEPPRNGYTF. CDR3 DNA sequence: TGTGCCAGCAGCTTAGAGCCTCCGAGGAATGGCTACACCTTC. Filled out from reference TRBV11-2 and TRBJ1-2, the complete variable domain reads EAGVAQSPRYKIIEKRQSVAFWCNPISGHATLYWYQQILGQGPKLLIQFQNNGVVDDSQLPKDRFSAERLKGVDSTLKIQPAKLEDSAVYLCASSLEPPRNGYTFGSGTRLTVV.

This chain uses TRBV5-6 with TRBJ1-2; TRBD1 aligns across 9 bases. The V segment lost 5 bases and the J segment 2 bases; nucleotides outside the gene matches: 10. There are 16 residues in the CDR3. The V gene's germline CDR1 is SGHDT and CDR2 YYEEEE. The CDR3 nucleotides are TGTGCCAGCAGTGGGACTCGGGACAGGGCAAACTATGGCTACACCTTC. The encoded protein is CASSGTRDRANYGYTF.

The J gene is TRBJ1-5, the V gene TRBV6-1; no reliable D call. V was pared by 2 bases and J by 2 bases, with 10 bases between. The CDR3 runs 15 residues. Looked up from germline, CDR1 is MNHNS and CDR2 is SASEGT. This chain's CDR3 is CASSEHSRGNQPQHF. CDR3 nucleotide sequence: TGTGCCAGCAGTGAACATTCTCGAGGCAATCAGCCCCAGCATTTT.

This clone was observed a single time. The chain links TRBV11-2 to TRBJ2-3, with 7 positions matching TRBD1. The germline CDR1 and CDR2 sequences are SGHAT and FQNNGV. The ends lost 5 bases at V and 2 bases at J; junction bases unmatched: 7. The CDR3 has 15 residues. The chain's CDR3 is CASSPRDRDTDTQYF. CDR3 nucleotides: TGTGCCAGCAGCCCCCGGGACAGAGACACAGATACGCAGTATTTT.

The chain carries TRBV5-1 and TRBJ2-7; the D gene is possibly TRBD2 (6 bases). Trimming shortened V by 4 bases and J by 4 bases, and 9 bases separated the two germline ends. CDR3 size: 12 residues. Germline V gives CDR1 SGHRS, CDR2 YFSETQ. Here the CDR3 DNA reads TGCGCCAGCAGCCGCGGGACTTACGAGCAGTACTTC. Amino acid sequence: CASSRGTYEQYF. Filled out from reference TRBV5-1 and TRBJ2-7, the complete variable domain reads KAGVTQTPRYLIKTRGQQVTLSCSPISGHRSVSWYQQTPGQGLQFLFEYFSETQRNKGNFPGRFSGRQFSNSRSEMNVSTLELGDSALYLCASSRGTYEQYFGPGTRLTVT.

This rearrangement joins TRBV6-1 to TRBJ2-5; no clear D gene. Germline V gene lookup returns CDR1 MNHNS and CDR2 SASEGT. The V gene lost 7 bases and the J gene lost 7 bases, with 16 bases spanning the gap. The CDR3 has 13 amino acids. Here the CDR3 reads CASTLAGVGTQYF. Written as DNA, the CDR3 is TGTGCCAGCACGTTAGCCGGAGTTGGGACCCAGTACTTC.

CDR3 nucleotide sequence: TGTGCCAGCAGCTTATTGGGCGAGCAGTACTTC. This sequence encodes CASSLLGEQYF. V gene TRBV13 combines with J gene TRBJ2-7; D unclear. Trimming removed 2 bases at V and 6 bases at J, with 5 bases between. CDR1 is PRHDT and CDR2 is FYEKMQ in the germline V gene (reference sequence). The CDR3 is 11 amino acids. The whole variable domain, remainder taken from reference TRBV13 and TRBJ2-7, is AAGVIQSPRHLIKEKRETATLKCYPIPRHDTVYWYQQGPGQDPQFLISFYEKMQSDKGSIPDRFSAQQFSDYHSELNMSSLELGDSALYFCASSLLGEQYFGPGTRLTVT.

The CDR3 DNA is TGCGCCAGCAGCCCTGGGACAGGGAGGAGGTATCAGCCCCAGCATTTT. Residues: CASSPGTGRRYQPQHF. The genes are TRBV5-1 and TRBJ1-5, with 9 bases that match TRBD1. The CDR3 length is 16 residues. Losses at the gene ends were 4 bases for V and 5 bases for J; bases not matched to a gene: 10. Germline V gene lookup returns CDR1 SGHRS and CDR2 YFSETQ.